One and the same sample provided the 28 T cell receptor beta chains below, sequenced in a study of blood T cell repertoires in COVID-19. Data came from immunoSEQ multiplex PCR; TCRdb stores just in-frame clones and leaves some out. The sample contains under 200,000 clones, 65% to 90% of which appear only once. Sequencing used peripheral blood. These receptors all come from a human donor in a cohort sampled during active COVID-19.

The chain uses TRBV28 and TRBJ2-7, with D possibly TRBD2 on 6 matching bases. CDR1 is MDHEN, CDR2 SYDVKM, per germline. The length of the CDR3 is 17 residues. The V end was cut by 6 bases, the J end by 1 base, with 22 bases between. CDR3 residues: CASSPQLPAGLSYEQYF. CDR3 sequence (DNA): TGTGCCAGCAGCCCTCAGCTCCCAGCGGGTCTATCCTACGAGCAGTACTTC.

The CDR3 sequence: CASSLNTGATYEQYF. Written as DNA, the CDR3 is TGTGCCAGCAGCTTGAACACAGGGGCTACTTACGAGCAGTACTTC. This chain connects TRBV5-6 to TRBJ2-7; 7 bases align to TRBD1. V lost 1 base to trimming and J lost 4 bases; unmatched junction nucleotides: 8. Germline-derived CDR1 and CDR2 are SGHDT and YYEEEE. This CDR3 region has 15 residues.

The table lists this clone with a few counts. This rearrangement joins TRBV5-4 to TRBJ2-7; 12 positions agree with TRBD2. This CDR3 is 17 amino acids long. The V gene end was trimmed by 4 bases and the J gene end by 3 bases; junction bases not matched to a gene: 11. Per the germline V gene, CDR1 is SGHNT and CDR2 is YYREEE (reference sequence). CDR3 amino acids: CASSGGGLAGLIYEQYF. DNA of the CDR3: TGTGCCAGCAGCGGCGGCGGACTAGCGGGACTCATCTACGAGCAGTACTTC.

The chain combines TRBV24-1 with TRBJ2-7; tentative D call: TRBD2 (5 bases). V was cut by 0 bases and J by 3 bases, with 29 bases left in between. The CDR3 totals 21 residues. In germline, CDR1 is KGHDR, CDR2 SFDVKD. The CDR3 reads CATSDLPGVGRRSPLYYEQYF. The CDR3, as DNA: TGTGCCACCAGTGATTTGCCCGGGGTAGGTCGGAGATCACCCCTTTACTACGAGCAGTACTTC.

This chain uses TRBV6-5 with TRBJ2-4; the match to TRBD2 covers 10 bases. The germline CDR1 and CDR2 sequences are MNHEY and SVGAGI. V gave up 6 bases and J gave up 7 bases; unmatched junction bases: 9. CDR3 size: 15 residues. CDR3 residues: CASRPSGGAGNIQYF. In DNA, the CDR3 is TGTGCCAGCAGACCGAGCGGGGGGGCCGGTAACATTCAGTACTTC.

This rearrangement joins TRBV4-1 to TRBJ2-3, with TRBD2 matching over 11 bases. The CDR3 is 16 amino acids. The V and J ends lost 2 bases and 2 bases, in that order; junction bases with no gene match: 3. The germline V gene encodes CDR1 MGHRA and CDR2 YSYEKL. CDR3: CASSQTSGGSTDTQYF. In DNA, the CDR3 is TGCGCCAGCAGCCAAACTAGCGGGGGATCCACAGATACGCAGTATTTT.

The chain recombines TRBV29-1 with TRBJ2-1; a weak D match, TRBD1 (5 bases). Germline CDR1 reads SQVTM; CDR2 reads ANQGSEA. The V gene lost 2 bases and the J gene lost 5 bases, with 13 bases spanning the gap. CDR3 length: 14 residues. The CDR3 is CSVEKGLFDNEQFF. The CDR3 DNA follows: TGCAGCGTTGAAAAGGGGTTATTTGACAATGAGCAGTTCTTC.

This CDR3 is CASRPTGRLAKLSGANVLTF. CDR3 bases: TGTGCCAGCAGACCAACCGGAAGGCTAGCGAAACTCTCTGGGGCCAACGTCCTGACTTTC. The chain employs TRBV21-1 and TRBJ2-6; TRBD2 is taken as the D call from the table, unchecked against the DNA. TRBV21-1 counts as a pseudogene. This CDR3 is 20 amino acids long.

The rearrangement joins TRBV7-3 to TRBJ2-5; weak D call: TRBD2 (6 bases). CDR1 SGHTA and CDR2 FQGTGA come from the germline V gene. V was pared by 5 bases and J by 2 bases, with 12 bases between. The CDR3 runs to 14 residues. CDR3 in DNA: TGTGCCAGCAGCCCAGGGACTTCACAAGAGACCCAGTACTTC. Encoded protein: CASSPGTSQETQYF.

The J gene is TRBJ1-5, the V gene TRBV12-3 or TRBV12-4, with TRBD1 matching over 7 bases. V trimming: 3 bases; J trimming: 6 bases; junction bases outside the gene matches: 2. This CDR3 has 13 amino acids. The CDR3 nucleotides are TGTGCCAGCAGTTTTACAGGGGTTCAGCCCCAGCATTTT. It specifies CASSFTGVQPQHF.

The chain employs TRBV3-1 (or the pseudogene TRBV3-2) and TRBJ1-6; 8 positions match TRBD1. The CDR3 length is 16 residues. The V and J ends lost 1 base and 3 bases, in that order; junction bases with no gene match: 2. Germline-derived CDR1 and CDR2 are LGHDT and YNNKEL (reference sequence). This chain's CDR3 is CASSQVTGVYNSPLHF. The CDR3 DNA reads as TGTGCCAGCAGCCAAGTGACAGGGGTCTATAATTCACCCCTCCACTTT.

The chain combines TRBV2 with TRBJ1-5; 9 positions agree with TRBD1. CDR1 is SNHLY, CDR2 FYNNEI, per germline. The trim removed 5 bases at V and 6 bases at J, leaving 5 bases unmatched. The CDR3 consists of 14 residues. CDR3 protein: CASSTQTGGQPQHF. The CDR3 nucleotides read TGTGCCAGCAGTACACAGACAGGGGGTCAGCCCCAGCATTTT.

This clone was recorded once. The CDR3 DNA sequence: TGTGCCAGCAGCTCGGGACAGGGGTCTTACAATGAGCAGTTCTTC. Its translation is CASSSGQGSYNEQFF. V and J are TRBV11-3 and TRBJ2-1; 10 bases agree with TRBD1. The V gene end was trimmed by 4 bases and the J gene end by 4 bases; junction bases not matched to a gene: 4. Germline CDR1 and CDR2: SGHNT and YENEEA. CDR3 size: 15 residues.

This chain joins TRBV11-1 and TRBJ2-7, with TRBD1 matching 7 bases. V trimming: 2 bases; J trimming: 4 bases; junction bases outside the gene matches: 5. The CDR3 sequence is 14 residues long. Germline loops: CDR1 SGHAT, CDR2 FQDESV (reference sequence). The CDR3 region has the DNA TGTGCCAGCAGCTTACGGGACAGCTTTTACGAGCAGTACTTC. Translated, it gives CASSLRDSFYEQYF.

The rearrangement joins TRBV12-3 or TRBV12-4 to TRBJ1-5; a possible D gene is TRBD1 (6 bases). CDR3 length: 13 residues. V dropped 6 bases and J dropped 7 bases, with 13 bases sitting between them. The CDR3, as DNA: TGTGCCAGCAGATCGGGGGGCGGGCAGCCCCAGCATTTT. It specifies CASRSGGGQPQHF.

V is TRBV10-3 and J is TRBJ1-2; 10 nucleotides match TRBD1. The CDR3 is 15 amino acids. Germline values: CDR1 ENHRY, CDR2 SYGVKD. Unmatched junction bases numbered 5, after V lost 3 bases and J lost 4 bases. Written as DNA, the CDR3 is TGTGCCATCAGTGACCCGGACAGGGGGAGCTATGGCTACACCTTC. Its protein is CAISDPDRGSYGYTF.

The V call is TRBV2, the J call TRBJ2-6; 10 positions agree with TRBD1. CDR1 and CDR2 from the germline V gene are SNHLY and FYNNEI. This CDR3 contains 16 residues. V lost 7 bases to trimming and J lost 4 bases; unmatched junction nucleotides: 7. This CDR3 is CASTRQGARGANVLTF. CDR3 in DNA: TGTGCCAGCACTCGACAGGGGGCGCGGGGGGCCAACGTCCTGACTTTC. Based on the CDR3 plus reference TRBV2 and TRBJ2-6, the full variable domain is EPEVTQTPSHQVTQMGQEVILRCVPISNHLYFYWYRQILGQKVEFLVSFYNNEISEKSEIFDDQFSVERPDGSNFTLKIRSTKLEDSAMYFCASTRQGARGANVLTFGAGSRLTVL.

J is TRBJ2-3 and V is TRBV11-2; 12 bases fit TRBD2. Germline loops: CDR1 SGHAT, CDR2 FQNNGV. The trim removed 8 bases at V and 4 bases at J, leaving 13 bases unmatched. The CDR3 has 17 amino acids. The CDR3 region is CASQVGTSGGPSDTQYF. The CDR3 DNA is TGTGCCAGCCAGGTCGGAACTAGCGGGGGGCCATCAGATACGCAGTATTTT. Full variable domain (rest looked up from reference TRBV11-2 and TRBJ2-3): EAGVAQSPRYKIIEKRQSVAFWCNPISGHATLYWYQQILGQGPKLLIQFQNNGVVDDSQLPKDRFSAERLKGVDSTLKIQPAKLEDSAVYLCASQVGTSGGPSDTQYFGPGTRLTVL.

The chain joins TRBV6-2 or TRBV6-3 to TRBJ1-2; tentative D call: TRBD1 (5 bases). This CDR3 has 15 amino acids. Per germline, CDR1 MNHEY and CDR2 SVGEGT. Trimming took off 5 bases at V and 4 bases at J, with 17 bases between the two ends. CDR3 DNA sequence: TGTGCCAGCAGTCTTCCCGCGGGGGGGATCTATGGCTACACCTTC. As protein: CASSLPAGGIYGYTF.

This chain connects TRBV7-2 to TRBJ1-2, with 9 bases that match TRBD1. The CDR3 length is 13 residues. Germline trimming cut 5 bases from V and 8 bases from J; bases unmatched to any gene: 6. Germline V gene data show CDR1 as SGHTA and CDR2 as FQGNSA. CDR3 sequence: CASSGRTGEGYTF. The DNA of the CDR3 is TGTGCCAGCAGCGGAAGGACAGGGGAGGGCTACACCTTC.

The gene calls are TRBV12-3 or TRBV12-4 and TRBJ1-6; no firm D call. The CDR3 consists of 13 residues. V was trimmed by 3 bases and J by 7 bases, leaving 7 bases between them. This CDR3 is CASSFEGNSPLHF. DNA for the CDR3: TGTGCCAGCAGTTTCGAGGGCAATTCACCCCTCCACTTT.

The rearrangement links TRBV28 to TRBJ1-3; 10 bases line up with TRBD1. Germline CDR1 and CDR2: MDHEN and SYDVKM. This CDR3 region has 17 residues. Unmatched junction bases numbered 11, after V lost 5 bases and J lost 4 bases. The CDR3 region is CASSPTPGQGKGNTIYF. The CDR3 DNA is TGTGCCAGCAGTCCGACGCCGGGACAGGGGAAGGGAAACACCATATATTTT.

The chain couples TRBV15 to TRBJ2-4; weak D call: TRBD1 (5 bases). This CDR3 has 17 amino acids. The V and J ends lost 0 bases and 0 bases respectively, with 12 bases between them. Germline CDR1 reads LNHNV; CDR2 reads YYDKDF (reference sequence). The CDR3 bases are TGTGCCACCAGCAGAGATCATCAGGGTCTAGCCAAAAACATTCAGTACTTC. Translating gives CATSRDHQGLAKNIQYF.

J is TRBJ2-7 and V is TRBV5-1, with 7 bases lining up with TRBD1. V shed 4 bases, J shed 9 bases, and the junction held 16 bases outside the gene matches. Per the germline V gene, CDR1 is SGHRS and CDR2 is YFSETQ. The CDR3 covers 15 residues. CDR3 loop: CASSTSGRSRGPQYF. For the CDR3, the DNA is TGCGCCAGCAGCACCTCGGGCAGATCTAGGGGGCCGCAGTACTTC.

The chain links TRBV7-2 to TRBJ2-7; 11 bases map to TRBD1. The CDR3 runs to 16 residues. Trimming at V came to 0 bases and at J to 5 bases, leaving 6 bases not matched to a gene. The germline CDR1 and CDR2 sequences are SGHTA and FQGNSA. The CDR3 protein is CASSLAAGQGVNEQYF. CDR3 nucleotide sequence: TGTGCCAGCAGCTTAGCCGCGGGACAGGGGGTCAACGAGCAGTACTTC.

This chain links TRBV3-1 (or the pseudogene TRBV3-2) with TRBJ2-7, with D possibly matching TRBD1 (5 bases). The V end lost 0 bases, the J end lost 7 bases, and 16 bases lay between the germline ends. From germline, CDR1 is LGHDT and CDR2 YNNKEL (reference sequence). CDR3 length equals 15 residues. The CDR3 nucleotides are TGTGCCAGCAGCCAAGATGGGGCCAGGTCGGAAGAGCAGTACTTC. Residues: CASSQDGARSEEQYF.

The chain recombines TRBV20-1 with TRBJ1-2; tentatively, D is TRBD1 (5 bases). CDR1 and CDR2 from the germline V gene are DFQATT and SNEGSKA (reference sequence). V was pared by 3 bases and J by 4 bases, with 9 bases between. CDR3 length: 12 amino acids. In DNA, the CDR3 is TGCAGTGCTAGTCGGGGGACCTATGGCTACACCTTC. The encoded protein is CSASRGTYGYTF.

V is TRBV4-1 and J is TRBJ2-7, with TRBD1 as a possible D gene (7 bases). Trimming left V 2 bases short and J 3 bases short, with 17 bases between. This CDR3 spans 16 amino acids. Germline V gene lookup returns CDR1 MGHRA and CDR2 YSYEKL. CDR3 region: CASSQPNRGGSYEQYF. The CDR3 DNA sequence: TGCGCCAGCAGCCAACCGAACAGGGGAGGAAGCTACGAGCAGTACTTC.